This T cell receptor beta chain was identified in a study of blood T cell repertoires in COVID-19. CDR1 is MNHEY, CDR2 SMNVEV, per germline (reference sequence). With 1 base clipped from V and 5 bases from J, the junction kept 1 base outside the gene matches. The CDR3 spans 13 residues. TCRdb's table, derived via immunoSEQ multiplex PCR, lists solely in-frame clones and lacks some. The table has 95,000 to 110,000 clones, around 90% seen once. This receptor was identified in a woman aged 60-75 years with acute or convalescent COVID-19. The chain joins TRBV27 to TRBJ1-2; 7 bases are a match to TRBD1. The specimen was peripheral blood. CDR3 nucleotides: TGTGCCAGCAGTTTATTGGGACAGTATGGCTACACCTTC. This gives the protein CASSLLGQYGYTF.